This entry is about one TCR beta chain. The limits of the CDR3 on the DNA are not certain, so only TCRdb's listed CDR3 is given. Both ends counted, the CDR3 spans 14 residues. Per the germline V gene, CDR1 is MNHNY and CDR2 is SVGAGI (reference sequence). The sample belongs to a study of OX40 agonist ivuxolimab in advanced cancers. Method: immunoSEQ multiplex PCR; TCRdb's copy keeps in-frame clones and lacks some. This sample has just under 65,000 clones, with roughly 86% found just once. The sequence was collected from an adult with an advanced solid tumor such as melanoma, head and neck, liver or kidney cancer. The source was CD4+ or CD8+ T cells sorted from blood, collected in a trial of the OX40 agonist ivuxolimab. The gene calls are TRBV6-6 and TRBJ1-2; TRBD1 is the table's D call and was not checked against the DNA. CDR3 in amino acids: CASSSSTGGYGYTF.